This T cell receptor beta chain was profiled in a study of post-analysis software for immune sequencing data. At the level of the study: Included among the disease courses, which were recorded for the cohort, were relapsing-remitting, secondary progressive and progressive-relapsing multiple sclerosis.

V shed 7 bases and J shed 4 bases, with 10 bases lying between them. The CDR3 extends over 12 amino acids. The germline gives CDR1 WSHSY, CDR2 SAAADI. Study-level results: Patients used about five TRBV segments, including TRBV5-6, TRBV5-1 and TRBV20-1, more often than controls.

Comments on this clonotype: The antigen is undetermined.

cDNA libraries of TCR beta carried unique molecular identifiers. Approximately 0.5 million cDNA molecules were recovered from an input of 1 to 10 million T cells. TCRdb analysed the PCR reads with MiXCR anew, one entry per CDR3 protein. The profile shows 600,000 to 700,000 distinct CDR3 sequences, about 60% of them singletons. The chain is built from TRBV10-2 and TRBJ1-1; D possibly corresponds to TRBD1 (5 bases). The sequenced material came from blood. This TCR was recovered from a girl aged 2-15 years with multiple sclerosis. The CDR3 DNA reads as TGCGCCAGCACTACGGGGGGCACTGAAGCTTTCTTT. Protein sequence: CASTTGGTEAFF.